The 13 T cell receptor beta chains in this list originate from one sample, sequenced in a study of T cells in Graves' hyperthyroidism and ophthalmopathy (dated by TCRdb to about 2019). Preparation of the library involved multiplex PCR. This sample was sequenced with an Illumina HiSeq 2000. The TCR beta CDR3 regions were amplified from the RNA transcripts. A first-round RT-PCR of the TCR CDR3 used the HTBI primer set with the Qiagen OneStep RT-PCR kit. In TCRdb, the public reads were trimmed at Q25 with fastp and aligned with MiXCR, with productive beta chains retained. Each entry is one CDR3 protein sequence, shown with its most common DNA and genes. Recorded for this sample are 600,000 to 700,000 distinct CDR3 sequences; roughly 45% of them occurred a single time. Together, the top ten hold less than 8.5% of the sample. Sample: peripheral blood or thyroid tissue (not recorded which). The source of these receptors is an adult man with Graves' disease, either hyperthyroidism or ophthalmopathy (not recorded which).

This clonotype was seen only a few times. The rearrangement uses TRBV7-9 and TRBJ1-6; no firm D call. Trimming left V 1 base short and J 6 bases short, with 10 bases between. CDR1 is SEHNR and CDR2 is FQNEAQ in the germline V gene (reference sequence). The CDR3 covers 15 residues. The CDR3 sequence is CASSLGQGLNSPLHF. The CDR3 DNA sequence: TGTGCCAGCAGCTTAGGCCAAGGGCTTAATTCACCCCTCCACTTT. The full variable domain, in which reference TRBV7-9 and TRBJ1-6 provide the parts outside the CDR3, is DTGVSQNPRHKITKRGQNVTFRCDPISEHNRLYWYRQTLGQGPEFLTYFQNEAQLEKSRLLSDRFSAERPKGSFSTLEIQRTEQGDSAMYLCASSLGQGLNSPLHFGNGTRLTVT.

As for this clonotype: Being one base from a much bigger clone, this may be a read error. This rearrangement joins TRBV7-2 to TRBJ1-2; no firm D call. Looked up from germline, CDR1 is SGHTA and CDR2 is FQGNSA. This CDR3 has 13 residues. This CDR3 reads CASSLVQDYGYAF. CDR3 in DNA: TGTGCCAGCAGCTTAGTGCAGGACTATGGCTACGCCTTC.

J is TRBJ2-5 and V is TRBV15, with a weak D call TRBD2 (6 bases). The CDR3 is 14 residues long. Germline V gives CDR1 LNHNV, CDR2 YYDKDF (reference sequence). V lost 5 bases and J 10 bases, leaving 20 bases between the germline ends. In DNA form, the CDR3 reads TGTGCCACCAGCGGGGATAGGGACTCCTGGGGCCAGTACTTC. It yields the protein CATSGDRDSWGQYF.

The genes are TRBV5-1 and TRBJ1-2, with 7 nucleotides matching TRBD1. With 2 bases clipped from V and 6 bases from J, the junction kept 10 bases outside the gene matches. Looked up from germline, CDR1 is SGHRS and CDR2 is YFSETQ. The CDR3 loop spans 15 amino acids. CDR3 loop: CASSFNGQVLHGYTF. The CDR3 DNA follows: TGCGCCAGCAGCTTTAATGGACAGGTCCTTCATGGCTACACCTTC.

The table lists this clonotype with a few counts. The genes are TRBV6-4 and TRBJ1-4, with 11 bases aligning to TRBD1. V lost 5 bases and J lost 8; bases outside the gene matches: 4. The germline gives CDR1 MRHNA, CDR2 SNTAGT. This CDR3 is 14 amino acids long. The DNA for the CDR3 is TGTGCCAGCAGTTCCTGGACAGGGGGCGAAAAACTGTTTTTT. Translation gives CASSSWTGGEKLFF.

V and J are TRBV7-2 and TRBJ2-6; unclear D gene. V was trimmed by 5 bases and J by 1 base, leaving 15 bases between them. The CDR3 contains 17 residues. Germline CDR1 and CDR2: SGHTA and FQGNSA. The DNA for the CDR3 is TGTGCCAGCAGCCAAGATTTCGGCGATTCTGGGGCCAACGTCCTGACTTTC. This gives the protein CASSQDFGDSGANVLTF.

The chain uses TRBV24-1 and TRBJ1-5; unclear D gene. Trimming took 9 bases from V and 2 from J, leaving 13 bases between them. The CDR3 is made up of 14 amino acids. CDR1 is KGHDR, CDR2 SFDVKD, per germline. The CDR3, as DNA: TGTGCCACCGGGCTTAGTCACGGCAATCAGCCCCAGCATTTT. Translating it yields CATGLSHGNQPQHF.

The chain combines TRBV29-1 with TRBJ2-7; 8 bases are shared with TRBD1. The J segment lost 2 bases and the V segment lost 3 bases, leaving 3 bases of the junction unmatched. This CDR3 is 13 amino acids long. Germline CDR1 reads SQVTM; CDR2 reads ANQGSEA. Written as DNA, the CDR3 is TGCAGCGTTGACCCGACAGGGGCCTACGAGCAGTACTTC. Residues: CSVDPTGAYEQYF.

This clonotype was counted many times. The chain couples TRBV19 to TRBJ1-5; D gene uncertain. V lost 4 bases, J lost 3 bases, and 10 bases lay in between. Germline V gives CDR1 LNHDA, CDR2 SQIVND (reference sequence). The CDR3 spans 14 residues. CDR3 region: CASSKAGFNQPQHF. CDR3 sequence (DNA): TGTGCCAGTAGTAAGGCAGGATTCAATCAGCCCCAGCATTTT.

The genes are TRBV6-5 and TRBJ1-5; TRBD1 is a possible D gene (6 bases). The germline V and J ends were trimmed by 2 bases and 11 bases, with 16 bases remaining between them. The CDR3 consists of 14 residues. Germline CDR1 and CDR2: MNHEY and SVGAGI. The CDR3 reads CASSYGTAGVTQHF. In DNA, the CDR3 is TGTGCCAGCAGTTACGGTACAGCAGGGGTGACCCAGCATTTT.

V usage is TRBV4-3 and J usage is TRBJ2-7, with D perhaps matching TRBD2 (6 bases). CDR3 length equals 14 residues. Trimming removed 0 bases at V and 3 bases at J, with 9 bases between. CDR1 and CDR2 (germline): LGHNA, YSLEER. The CDR3 loop reads CASSQDPGVYEQYF. The CDR3 DNA reads TGCGCCAGCAGCCAAGATCCGGGGGTCTACGAGCAGTACTTC.

The rearrangement uses TRBV7-2 and TRBJ2-7; D is tentatively TRBD1 or TRBD2 (6 bases each). Trimming pared 11 bases from V and 8 bases from J, leaving 16 bases between. The CDR3 runs to 11 residues. Germline values: CDR1 SGHTA, CDR2 FQGNSA. The CDR3 loop is CAWHRGTQQYF. CDR3 nucleotide sequence: TGTGCCTGGCACCGCGGGACACAGCAGTACTTC.

For the CDR3, the DNA is TGCAGCGTTGATACAGGGTTTGGAAACACCATATATTTT. It encodes CSVDTGFGNTIYF. The rearrangement links TRBV29-1 to TRBJ1-3; possible D gene TRBD1, 6 bases. V lost 3 bases and J lost 3, with 9 bases in between. Germline CDR1 reads SQVTM; CDR2 reads ANQGSEA. The CDR3 consists of 13 residues.